These 30 T cell receptor beta chains were all obtained from the same sample, sequenced in a study of blood T cell repertoires in COVID-19. TCRdb's table, derived via immunoSEQ multiplex PCR, lists solely in-frame clones and lacks some. The sample shows about 230,000 clones, roughly 83% of them seen only once. Sequencing input: peripheral blood. The receptors stem from a woman in her 70s with active or convalescent COVID-19.

The chain couples TRBV7-8 to TRBJ2-3; 13 bases line up with TRBD2. This CDR3 has 17 residues. Germline V lookup: CDR1 SGHVS, CDR2 FQNEAQ. After removal of 1 base from V and 2 bases from J, the junction contained 3 bases not matched to a gene. The CDR3 loop reads CASSLETSGGFTDTQYF. CDR3 nucleotide sequence: TGTGCCAGCAGCTTAGAGACTAGCGGGGGGTTCACAGATACGCAGTATTTT.

The V and J genes are TRBV25-1 and TRBJ2-3; 14 nucleotides align to TRBD2. The J segment lost 1 base and the V segment lost 6 bases, leaving 9 bases of the junction unmatched. This CDR3 is built from 18 residues. Germline V gives CDR1 MGHDK, CDR2 SYGVNS. The CDR3 sequence: CASRALPGLAGGTDTQYF. The CDR3 DNA sequence: TGTGCCAGCAGAGCATTACCGGGACTAGCGGGAGGCACAGATACGCAGTATTTT.

CDR3 loop: CASSLRDAGYEQYF. CDR3 nucleotide sequence: TGTGCCAGCAGCTTAAGAGACGCAGGGTACGAGCAGTACTTC. The chain combines TRBV5-4 with TRBJ2-7; weak D call: TRBD1 (5 bases). V gave up 2 bases and J gave up 4 bases, with 13 bases separating them. CDR3 length: 14 residues. The germline gives CDR1 SGHNT, CDR2 YYREEE (reference sequence).

This rearrangement joins TRBV5-1 to TRBJ2-1; possible D gene TRBD1, 5 bases. Germline V CDR1 and CDR2: SGHRS, YFSETQ. The V end was cut by 0 bases, the J end by 3 bases, with 10 bases between. The CDR3 consists of 15 residues. The CDR3 DNA is TGCGCCAGCAGCTTGGTAGAAGGGGTCTACAATGAGCAGTTCTTC. Protein sequence: CASSLVEGVYNEQFF.

CDR3 bases: TGTGCCAGCAGCCCGACTAGCGGGACCGCCGGGGAGCTGTTTTTT. Amino acids: CASSPTSGTAGELFF. The rearrangement uses TRBV7-2 and TRBJ2-2; 11 nucleotides align to TRBD2. Trimming cost V 5 bases and J 6 bases; bases outside gene matches: 5. The V gene's germline CDR1 is SGHTA and CDR2 FQGNSA. The CDR3 has 15 residues. Complete variable domain (other parts from reference TRBV7-2 and TRBJ2-2): GAGVSQSPSNKVTEKGKDVELRCDPISGHTALYWYRQSLGQGLEFLIYFQGNSAPDKSGLPSDRFSAERTGGSVSTLTIQRTQQEDSAVYLCASSPTSGTAGELFFGEGSRLTVL.

The chain recombines TRBV5-1 with TRBJ1-2; 10 bases line up with TRBD1. The CDR3 spans 15 residues. The germline V gene has CDR1 SGHRS and CDR2 YFSETQ. The V and J ends lost 3 bases and 6 bases, in that order; junction bases with no gene match: 8. CDR3 sequence: CASSSPEGQGHGYTF. In DNA, the CDR3 is TGCGCCAGCAGCTCGCCGGAGGGACAGGGGCATGGCTACACCTTC.

The V and J genes are TRBV5-5 and TRBJ1-1; the match to TRBD1 covers 8 bases. V lost 5 bases and J lost 4; bases outside the gene matches: 10. Germline V gene lookup returns CDR1 SGHKS and CDR2 YYEKEE (reference sequence). CDR3 size: 15 residues. CDR3 region: CASSLPTTGATEAFF. DNA of the CDR3: TGTGCCAGCAGTTTACCTACGACAGGGGCCACTGAAGCTTTCTTT.

The genes are TRBV6-4 and TRBJ1-6; possible D gene TRBD1, 6 bases. Trimming cost V 8 bases and J 3 bases, with 11 bases left between them. This CDR3 is 14 amino acids long. Germline-derived CDR1 and CDR2 are MRHNA and SNTAGT. The CDR3 sequence: CASSGQNYNSPLHF. The CDR3 DNA follows: TGTGCCAGCTCCGGACAGAACTATAATTCACCCCTCCACTTT.

Only a few counts were recorded for this clone. The chain couples TRBV19 to TRBJ1-5; D gene ambiguous. Per germline, CDR1 LNHDA and CDR2 SQIVND (reference sequence). V dropped 5 bases and J dropped 10 bases, with 12 bases sitting between them. This CDR3 is built from 12 residues. CDR3 region: CASSVQRVPQHF. Here the CDR3 DNA reads TGTGCCAGTAGTGTTCAACGGGTCCCCCAGCATTTT. Variable domain in full (rest from reference TRBV19 and TRBJ1-5): DGGITQSPKYLFRKEGQNVTLSCEQNLNHDAMYWYRQDPGQGLRLIYYSQIVNDFQKGDIAEGYSVSREKKESFPLTVTSAQKNPTAFYLCASSVQRVPQHFGDGTRLSIL.

This clone turned up a few times. The chain combines TRBV5-5 with TRBJ1-6; 9 nucleotides match TRBD1. Germline V gene lookup returns CDR1 SGHKS and CDR2 YYEKEE (reference sequence). V dropped 4 bases and J dropped 9; count of bases not matched to a gene: 8. There are 15 residues in the CDR3. CDR3 in DNA: TGTGCCAGCAGCCGCGGACAGGGGCTGAGTTCACCCCTCCACTTT. Its translation is CASSRGQGLSSPLHF.

The V call is TRBV6-5, the J call TRBJ2-5, with D uncertain. The V gene's germline CDR1 is MNHEY and CDR2 SVGAGI. With 6 bases removed from V and 0 bases from J, the gap between germline ends came to 8 bases. The CDR3 sequence is 13 residues long. In nucleotides, the CDR3 is TGTGCCAGCAGGCGGCTGAACCAAGAGACCCAGTACTTC. As protein: CASRRLNQETQYF.

This clone turned up a few times. V gene TRBV19 combines with J gene TRBJ2-3, with 8 bases identical to TRBD1. The trim removed 4 bases at V and 2 bases at J, leaving 8 bases unmatched. This CDR3 is 16 amino acids long. Germline V gene data show CDR1 as LNHDA and CDR2 as SQIVND (reference sequence). The CDR3 sequence: CASSRDRSETTDTQYF. In DNA form, the CDR3 reads TGTGCCAGTAGTAGGGACAGGTCTGAAACCACAGATACGCAGTATTTT.

The table lists this clone with a few counts. This chain uses TRBV4-1 with TRBJ1-3; tentatively, D is TRBD1 (6 bases). The ends were cut back, 6 bases at V and 0 bases at J, with 12 bases in the middle. Germline lookup yields CDR1 MGHRA and CDR2 YSYEKL. The CDR3 contains 15 residues. As DNA, the CDR3 is TGCGCCAGCAGACTCAGGGGCATCTCTGGAAACACCATATATTTT. Translated, it gives CASRLRGISGNTIYF.

The chain uses TRBV19 and TRBJ1-2; D gene uncertain. With 0 bases removed from V and 7 bases from J, the gap between germline ends came to 12 bases. The CDR3 is 14 residues long. CDR1 and CDR2 (germline): LNHDA, SQIVND (reference sequence). CDR3 region: CASSIDRWAGGYTF. CDR3 in DNA: TGTGCCAGTAGTATAGACAGGTGGGCAGGTGGCTACACCTTC.

The chain has TRBV2 and TRBJ1-4; 7 bases match TRBD1. This CDR3 comprises 16 residues. The germline V gene encodes CDR1 SNHLY and CDR2 FYNNEI. The ends lost 5 bases at V and 0 bases at J; junction bases unmatched: 6. CDR3 sequence reads: CASSLRQGSTNEKLFF. The CDR3 nucleotides read TGTGCCAGCAGTCTGAGACAGGGATCAACTAATGAAAAACTGTTTTTT.

This chain connects TRBV4-1 to TRBJ2-3; D ambiguous. This CDR3 spans 17 amino acids. Germline CDR1 is MGHRA and CDR2 is YSYEKL. Trimming removed 1 base from V and 6 bases from J, with 20 bases in between. CDR3 coding DNA: TGCGCCAGCAGCCAAGTCTCGTGGGCCCGAGATGCGGATACGCAGTATTTT. Encoded protein: CASSQVSWARDADTQYF.

The V and J genes are TRBV6-5 and TRBJ2-7, with D perhaps TRBD1 (6 bases). V lost 0 bases, J lost 2 bases, and 14 bases lay in between. The CDR3 consists of 16 residues. CDR1 is MNHEY, CDR2 SVGAGI, per germline. The CDR3 sequence: CASSYSGAGVTYEQYF. The CDR3 DNA reads as TGTGCCAGCAGTTACTCGGGGGCAGGGGTTACCTACGAGCAGTACTTC.

For the CDR3, the DNA is TGCGCCAGCAGCGGGCAATACTACGAGCAGTACTTC. Translating it yields CASSGQYYEQYF. The V gene is TRBV5-1, the J gene TRBJ2-7; D uncertain. Germline values: CDR1 SGHRS, CDR2 YFSETQ. Trimming took 4 bases from V and 3 from J, leaving 8 bases between them. The CDR3 is made up of 12 amino acids.

The chain couples TRBV30 to TRBJ1-2, with 7 bases identical to TRBD1. This CDR3 is built from 14 residues. The ends lost 2 bases at V and 4 bases at J; junction bases unmatched: 7. Looked up from germline, CDR1 is GTSNPN and CDR2 is SVGIG (reference sequence). The CDR3 bases are TGTGCCTGGAGTCCGAACAGGGGTGTCTATGGCTACACCTTC. It translates to CAWSPNRGVYGYTF. The full variable domain, its missing parts supplied by reference TRBV30 and TRBJ1-2, is SQTIHQWPATLVQPVGSPLSLECTVEGTSNPNLYWYRQAAGRGLQLLFYSVGIGQISSEVPQNLSASRPQDRQFILSSKKLLLSDSGFYLCAWSPNRGVYGYTFGSGTRLTVV.

CDR3 coding DNA: TGTGCCAGCAGCCCCGGTGGGGGGTACTACGAGCAGTACTTC. Protein product: CASSPGGGYYEQYF. This sequence joins TRBV7-9 and TRBJ2-7; TRBD2 might be the D (6 bases). Trimming shortened V by 5 bases and J by 3 bases, and 14 bases separated the two germline ends. CDR1 and CDR2 from the germline V gene are SEHNR and FQNEAQ (reference sequence). CDR3 length equals 14 residues.

The rearrangement uses TRBV7-8 and TRBJ1-5, with no clear D. Germline lookup yields CDR1 SGHVS and CDR2 FQNEAQ. The CDR3 totals 13 residues. Between the trimmed V and J ends, which lost 3 bases and 9 bases, there was a span of 12 bases. The CDR3 region has the DNA TGTGCCAGCAGCTTCACCTCTCCAGGGCCCCAGCATTTT. This gives the protein CASSFTSPGPQHF.

This chain links TRBV28 with TRBJ2-1; 11 bases are shared with TRBD2. The V segment lost 4 bases and the J segment 0 bases; nucleotides outside the gene matches: 5. The germline V gene encodes CDR1 MDHEN and CDR2 SYDVKM. This CDR3 comprises 17 residues. CDR3 sequence: CASSSGTSGLSYNEQFF. DNA of the CDR3: TGTGCCAGCAGTTCCGGGACTAGCGGTCTCTCCTACAATGAGCAGTTCTTC.

As regards this clone: The identical CDR3 is also encoded by other nucleotide sequences in the sample. The V call is TRBV20-1, the J call TRBJ2-5; D is uncertain. Germline CDR1 DFQATT, CDR2 SNEGSKA (reference sequence). There are 10 residues in the CDR3. Trimming left V 3 bases short and J 7 bases short, with 6 bases between. DNA for the CDR3: TGCAGTGCTAGTCGCGGGACCCAGTACTTC. Residues: CSASRGTQYF.

This chain links TRBV5-1 with TRBJ2-2; TRBD2 might be the D (5 bases). CDR1 is SGHRS and CDR2 is YFSETQ in the germline V gene. V shed 0 bases and J shed 3 bases, with 15 bases lying between them. The CDR3 runs 17 residues. In nucleotides, the CDR3 is TGCGCCAGCAGCTTGGCCGTGCGGGCGGCATACACCGGGGAGCTGTTTTTT. Translation gives CASSLAVRAAYTGELFF.

The V call is TRBV3-1 (or the pseudogene TRBV3-2), the J call TRBJ1-4; D ambiguous. The CDR3 has 11 residues. Germline values: CDR1 LGHDT, CDR2 YNNKEL (reference sequence). The V end was cut by 8 bases, the J end by 5 bases, with 6 bases between. CDR3 sequence (DNA): TGTGCCAGCCAAAGCAATGAAAAACTGTTTTTT. It codes for CASQSNEKLFF.

CDR3 sequence: CASSLGSGTQETQYF. For the CDR3, the DNA is TGTGCCAGCAGCTTAGGATCCGGGACACAAGAGACCCAGTACTTC. This chain uses TRBV7-6 with TRBJ2-5; D possibly corresponds to TRBD1 (6 bases). Deletions cut 1 base from V and 2 bases from J, with 11 bases between. The CDR3 contains 15 residues. Germline CDR1 reads SGHVS; CDR2 reads FNYEAQ.

The chain recombines TRBV6-1 with TRBJ2-7; TRBD1 is a possible D gene (6 bases). The germline V gene has CDR1 MNHNS and CDR2 SASEGT. Trimming shortened V by 3 bases and J by 5 bases, and 14 bases separated the two germline ends. The CDR3 covers 14 residues. The CDR3, as DNA: TGTGCCAGCAGTGAGGATACAGGGTTCGACGAGCAGTACTTC. Protein sequence: CASSEDTGFDEQYF.

V and J are TRBV20-1 and TRBJ2-7; D is undetermined. The CDR3 extends over 11 amino acids. Trimming shortened V by 5 bases and J by 2 bases, and 7 bases separated the two germline ends. Germline CDR1 DFQATT, CDR2 SNEGSKA (reference sequence). The CDR3 sequence is CSAYKTYEQYF. As DNA, the CDR3 is TGCAGTGCTTACAAAACCTACGAGCAGTACTTC.

The chain combines TRBV28 with TRBJ2-1; D ambiguous. The V end lost 4 bases, the J end lost 7 bases, and 14 bases lay between the germline ends. The CDR3 runs 14 residues. Germline CDR1 MDHEN, CDR2 SYDVKM. The CDR3 bases are TGTGCCAGCAGTTCCCCTATCGGAGTAAATGAGCAGTTCTTC. Its protein product is CASSSPIGVNEQFF. Full variable domain (remainder filled in from reference TRBV28 and TRBJ2-1): DVKVTQSSRYLVKRTGEKVFLECVQDMDHENMFWYRQDPGLGLRLIYFSYDVKMKEKGDIPEGYSVSREKKERFSLILESASTNQTSMYLCASSSPIGVNEQFFGPGTRLTVL.

This chain joins TRBV5-4 and TRBJ2-5, with TRBD2 as a possible D gene (5 bases). The CDR3 contains 15 residues. Germline V gene sequence: CDR1 SGHNT, CDR2 YYREEE (reference sequence). V was cut by 3 bases and J by 1 base, with 13 bases left in between. CDR3 in DNA: TGTGCCAGCAGCTCCCCCGGAGGCAGCCAAGAGACCCAGTACTTC. Its protein is CASSSPGGSQETQYF.